Below, one T cell receptor beta chain is given with its context. The Seattle site enrolled patients during active infection and followed them longitudinally. These data come from a study of blood T cell repertoires in COVID-19. Generated by immunoSEQ multiplex PCR, the TCRdb table keeps only in-frame clones and is missing some. The sample records around 170,000 clones, more than 75% being singletons. Germline CDR1 LGHDT, CDR2 YNNKEL (reference sequence). Trimming at V came to 4 bases and at J to 3 bases, leaving 10 bases not matched to a gene. The CDR3 loop spans 17 amino acids. This clonotype originated in a man aged 55 to 69 with COVID-19, enrolled during active disease. The sample was peripheral blood. The genes are TRBV3-1 (or the pseudogene TRBV3-2) and TRBJ2-7, with 12 bases matching TRBD1. CDR3 DNA sequence: TGTGCCAGCAGCCGACCGGGACAGGGGGCGGAGGGCTACGAGCAGTACTTC. As protein: CASSRPGQGAEGYEQYF.